This T cell receptor beta chain was captured by sequencing in a study of response to subunit inactivated influenza vaccine. TCRdb used MiXCR to reprocess the RT-PCR reads, holding one entry per CDR3 protein. The sample holds 650,000 to 800,000 distinct CDR3 sequences, under 20% seen once. Broader study findings: Authors suggested each seasonal influenza vaccination recruits few new T cells.

As concerns this clonotype: Its target is not known.

The sequence derives from a man between 50 and 59 years old who received an inactivated influenza vaccine. Source: PBMCs from blood, taken around 5 days after vaccination.

DNA of the CDR3: TGTGCCAGCAGCCGAACAGGGGTTTTGGCTAATGAAAAACTGTTTTTT. Protein: CASSRTGVLANEKLFF. The V and J genes are TRBV6-1 and TRBJ1-4; TRBD1 matches 7 bases. From germline, CDR1 is MNHNS and CDR2 SASEGT. The CDR3 length is 16 residues. The V and J ends lost 6 bases and 3 bases, in that order; junction bases with no gene match: 10.